This T cell receptor beta chain was recovered during a study of T cell responses to AZD1222 COVID-19 vaccine. The data were produced by immunoSEQ multiplex PCR, yet TCRdb's version contains in-frame clones alone and is incomplete. The data contain 100,000 or so clones, roughly 89% of them singletons. A note on this clone: Its target is not known.

V was cut by 4 bases and J by 0 bases, with 13 bases left in between. There are 16 residues in the CDR3. Germline V gene data show CDR1 as SEHNR and CDR2 as FQNEAQ (reference sequence). Second-dose intervals near 4 or 12 weeks were combined. Regarding the study as a whole: Spike-specific TCR breadth and depth went up after people got two AZD1222 doses. Repertoire sampling was restricted to post-peak T cell response timepoints.

The specimen comprised peripheral blood, sampled 28 days after the second AZD1222 dose. The chain joins TRBV7-9 to TRBJ1-3; no clear D gene. The sequence derives from an adult who received the AZD1222 COVID-19 vaccine. This CDR3 is CASSSRKGLSGNTIYF. Here the CDR3 DNA reads TGTGCCAGCAGCTCTCGGAAGGGCCTCTCTGGAAACACCATATATTTT. The entire variable domain, with the rest obtained from reference TRBV7-9 and TRBJ1-3, is as follows: DTGVSQNPRHKITKRGQNVTFRCDPISEHNRLYWYRQTLGQGPEFLTYFQNEAQLEKSRLLSDRFSAERPKGSFSTLEIQRTEQGDSAMYLCASSSRKGLSGNTIYFGEGSWLTVV.